A single sample gave rise to the 9 T cell receptor beta chains below, sequenced in a study of blood T cell repertoires in COVID-19. TCRdb's table, derived via immunoSEQ multiplex PCR, lists solely in-frame clones and lacks some. Of roughly 35,000 clones listed, under 85% were seen once; the top ten hold under 45%. Sequenced material: peripheral blood. These receptors were taken from an elderly man with acute or convalescent COVID-19.

The rearrangement uses TRBV6-5 and TRBJ1-2; 8 positions match TRBD1. CDR3 size: 14 residues. Germline CDR1 and CDR2: MNHEY and SVGAGI. Germline trimming cut 0 bases from V and 8 bases from J; bases unmatched to any gene: 5. DNA for the CDR3: TGTGCCAGCAGTTACTCAGGACAGGGTGTAGGCTACACCTTC. Its translation is CASSYSGQGVGYTF.

This clone was counted a few times. The V and J genes are TRBV7-3 and TRBJ2-5; 16 bases agree with TRBD2. The CDR3 consists of 16 residues. V gave up 5 bases and J gave up 5 bases; unmatched junction bases: 5. The germline V gene has CDR1 SGHTA and CDR2 FQGTGA. CDR3 DNA: TGTGCCAGCAGCCCGGGACTAGCGGGGGGGCTCGAGACCCAGTACTTC. Protein sequence: CASSPGLAGGLETQYF.

The chain carries TRBV9 and TRBJ2-3, with 7 bases that match TRBD1. There are 16 residues in the CDR3. V lost 3 bases, J lost 7 bases, and 14 bases stayed unmatched. Germline CDR1 and CDR2: SGDLS and YYNGEE. The CDR3 here is CASSGARDRGTNTQYF. The CDR3 nucleotides read TGTGCCAGCAGCGGAGCACGGGACAGAGGAACAAATACGCAGTATTTT.

The V and J genes are TRBV19 and TRBJ2-3, with 7 bases identical to TRBD1. There are 14 residues in the CDR3. Germline V gives CDR1 LNHDA, CDR2 SQIVND (reference sequence). V lost 9 bases and J lost 6; bases outside the gene matches: 12. The CDR3 region is CASQNRGEIDTQYF. For the CDR3, the DNA is TGTGCCAGCCAGAACAGGGGCGAGATTGATACGCAGTATTTT.

CDR3 bases: TGCGCCAGCAGCTTGGTGGCTCCCCGGGACACTGAAGCTTTCTTT. Translating gives CASSLVAPRDTEAFF. The V gene is TRBV5-1, the J gene TRBJ1-1, with D unresolved. Germline V lookup: CDR1 SGHRS, CDR2 YFSETQ. V was pared by 0 bases and J by 3 bases, with 12 bases between. This CDR3 is 15 amino acids long.

This clone was recorded only once. This rearrangement joins TRBV7-8 to TRBJ1-3, with D possibly matching TRBD1 (6 bases). The CDR3 sequence is 16 residues long. Trimming stripped 2 bases from V and 0 bases from J, with 11 bases between. Germline V gene sequence: CDR1 SGHVS, CDR2 FQNEAQ. CDR3 coding DNA: TGTGCCAGCAGCTTAAGGACAGAAATCTCTGGAAACACCATATATTTT. Protein sequence: CASSLRTEISGNTIYF.

The chain links TRBV5-1 to TRBJ2-3; no firm D call. Germline CDR1 reads SGHRS; CDR2 reads YFSETQ. The length of the CDR3 is 15 residues. V lost 0 bases and J 0 bases, leaving 8 bases between the germline ends. The CDR3 DNA follows: TGCGCCAGCAGCTTGGGCCAGGCCAGCACAGATACGCAGTATTTT. This sequence encodes CASSLGQASTDTQYF.

This chain connects TRBV19 to TRBJ2-2, with D possibly being TRBD1 (5 bases). The V end lost 4 bases, the J end lost 12 bases, and 15 bases lay between the germline ends. The CDR3 is 13 residues long. Germline loops: CDR1 LNHDA, CDR2 SQIVND (reference sequence). CDR3 bases: TGTGCCAGTAGTACCGAAGACAGAGTAAAGCTGTTTTTT. It codes for CASSTEDRVKLFF.

This clone has just one count. V gene TRBV19 combines with J gene TRBJ1-1; the match to TRBD1 covers 10 bases. The trim removed 4 bases at V and 5 bases at J, leaving 4 bases unmatched. Germline V gene data show CDR1 as LNHDA and CDR2 as SQIVND (reference sequence). There are 14 residues in the CDR3. The CDR3 reads CASSRDRGRTEAFF. The CDR3 bases are TGTGCCAGTAGTAGAGACAGGGGGCGGACTGAAGCTTTCTTT.